This T cell receptor beta chain was identified during a study of blood T cell repertoires in COVID-19 (dated by TCRdb to 2018 to 2020). Study-level background: Collaborator samples came from the United States, Italy and Spain and covered acute and convalescent phases of COVID-19. The material from the prospective study consisted of cDNA or gDNA derived from T cells, B-cell-depleted T cells, or PBMCs. Subjects who had been exposed to COVID-19, were actively infected with it, or had recovered from it provided the deeply sampled blood TCRbeta repertoires that made up the dataset. The repertoires were released in a freely available public database intended as a resource for research on the immune response to SARS-CoV-2. Samples were obtained from the ongoing ImmuneRACE study (first 160 participants) and from 950 to 1,500 subjects provided by 6 global collaborators. The sample metadata nearly always contained a de-identified subject ID, COVID-19 status, age in years and sex. HLA class I and class II types, where available, came from metadata supplied by the sample provider rather than from assay-based typing. The paper as a whole reports these results and caveats: The quantity of clinical and demographic metadata differed by source and by participant and was supplied without curation.

Measured from the cysteine to the phenylalanine, the CDR3 is 13 residues long. Solely the CDR3 DNA is kept, with 39 bases framed from the first base. In the prospective study, participants were 18 to 89 years old, resided in about two dozen geographic areas of the United States, and were enrolled through a virtual design. Cohort assignment in the prospective study relied on participant-reported clinical history from a screening survey and a study questionnaire. Exposed participants had been in contact with someone with a PCR-confirmed or clinician-diagnosed COVID-19 case within 2 weeks of study entry. In the prospective study, whole blood, serum and a nasopharyngeal or oropharyngeal swab were collected from each participant by mobile phlebotomists. Additional blood draws and questionnaires over a 2-month period could optionally be provided by prospective study participants. Blood samples from the prospective study were shipped frozen or at room temperature prior to DNA extraction.

The immunoSEQ Assay, a bias-controlled multiplex PCR, was used to amplify TCRbeta CDR3 regions from genomic DNA. The study's processing was this. The number of nucleated cells in each sample was estimated from the amplification of reference gene primers within the assay. To quantify the absolute abundance of each unique TCRbeta CDR3 rearrangement, sequence reads were collapsed and filtered. For each sample, productive Simpson clonality was calculated as the square root of Simpson's diversity index across productive rearrangements. Imported from immuneACCESS, the table was reduced by TCRdb to in-frame sequences with V and J called. These copies leave out some clones; in studies compared against another copy, an unresolved V gene accounts for under half, and the cause of the remainder is not known. The D gene and trimming were derived from the DNA, and the V and J assignments and clone size from that table. This sample is represented by roughly 200,000 clones; about four fifths of them were singletons. The ten top clones hold approximately 4.8% of the sample.

With regard to this clone: The clone's antigen remains unknown. No base qualities exist here, and no much larger clone lies one base off it.

This clonotype was obtained from a woman aged 50 to 65 who had been exposed to COVID-19. Source material: PBMCs or T cells enriched from blood (not recorded which). Here the chain combines TRBV21-1 and TRBJ2-7; the table's TRBD1 call for D was not verified on the DNA. TRBV21-1 represents a pseudogene. The DNA sequence is given as TGTGCCCTAGTCCCGGGACAAGTCTACGAGCAGTACTTC. It translates as CALVPGQVYEQYF.